This entry lists 9 T cell receptor beta chains sequenced from one sample in a study of blood T cell repertoires in COVID-19. TCRdb keeps only in-frame clones here, not all; method: immunoSEQ multiplex PCR. The sample lists 200,000 to 300,000 clones; more than 70% were seen once. The material sequenced was peripheral blood. These receptors were collected from an elderly woman with COVID-19, enrolled during active disease.

This clone was recorded a few times. The chain carries TRBV5-6 and TRBJ1-6; tentative D call: TRBD1 (6 bases). Trimming shortened V by 3 bases and J by 4 bases, and 8 bases separated the two germline ends. The CDR3 spans 14 residues. Germline assignment: CDR1 SGHDT and CDR2 YYEEEE. In nucleotides, the CDR3 is TGTGCCAGCAGCTCACAGGGATATAATTCACCCCTCCACTTT. Protein: CASSSQGYNSPLHF.

The V call is TRBV19, the J call TRBJ2-1; 8 bases are a match to TRBD2. The V segment lost 8 bases and the J segment 7 bases; nucleotides outside the gene matches: 13. The CDR3 sequence is 15 residues long. Germline V gene sequence: CDR1 LNHDA, CDR2 SQIVND (reference sequence). DNA of the CDR3: TGTGCCAGTGCCCTCGGGGGGGCCTTTAAAAATGAGCAGTTCTTC. Its translation is CASALGGAFKNEQFF.

The J gene is TRBJ2-2, the V gene TRBV7-9; D call uncertain. The germline V gene has CDR1 SEHNR and CDR2 FQNEAQ (reference sequence). The CDR3 runs to 14 residues. Trimming cost V 5 bases and J 0 bases, with 7 bases left between them. The CDR3: CASSPTTNTGELFF. The CDR3 DNA reads TGTGCCAGCAGCCCCACTACGAACACCGGGGAGCTGTTTTTT.

This clone was recorded a few times. The chain is built from TRBV7-9 and TRBJ1-2, with TRBD1 identical over 8 bases. CDR1 is SEHNR and CDR2 is FQNEAQ in the germline V gene (reference sequence). Unmatched junction bases numbered 9, after V lost 5 bases and J lost 7 bases. This CDR3 is built from 14 residues. DNA for the CDR3: TGTGCCAGCAGCCGTGGACAGGGAACTGGTGGCTACACCTTC. It translates to CASSRGQGTGGYTF. The variable domain in full, completed from reference TRBV7-9 and TRBJ1-2, reads DTGVSQNPRHKITKRGQNVTFRCDPISEHNRLYWYRQTLGQGPEFLTYFQNEAQLEKSRLLSDRFSAERPKGSFSTLEIQRTEQGDSAMYLCASSRGQGTGGYTFGSGTRLTVV.

V and J are TRBV25-1 and TRBJ2-3; 7 bases are a match to TRBD2. Germline V gene lookup returns CDR1 MGHDK and CDR2 SYGVNS. The CDR3 sequence is 15 residues long. J gave up 4 bases and V 2 bases, and 6 bases lay outside the gene matches. CDR3 protein: CASSEGAGQADTQYF. For the CDR3, the DNA is TGTGCCAGCAGTGAAGGAGCGGGGCAGGCAGATACGCAGTATTTT.

V and J are TRBV10-1 and TRBJ2-3; 10 bases match TRBD1. This CDR3 has 16 residues. Germline lookup yields CDR1 WNHNN and CDR2 SYGVQD (reference sequence). With 2 bases clipped from V and 2 bases from J, the junction kept 4 bases outside the gene matches. The CDR3 region is CASSEGTGAHTDTQYF. CDR3 coding DNA: TGCGCCAGCAGTGAGGGGACAGGGGCCCACACAGATACGCAGTATTTT.

Remarks on this clone: Different DNA sequences within this sample yield the same CDR3. The chain joins TRBV7-9 to TRBJ1-1; D is unresolved. This CDR3 is 13 amino acids long. The ends were cut back, 1 base at V and 2 bases at J, with 5 bases in the middle. Germline lookup yields CDR1 SEHNR and CDR2 FQNEAQ (reference sequence). CDR3 amino acids: CASSLGANTEAFF. CDR3 DNA sequence: TGTGCCAGCAGCTTAGGGGCTAACACTGAAGCTTTCTTT. Based on the CDR3 plus reference TRBV7-9 and TRBJ1-1, the full variable domain is DTGVSQNPRHKITKRGQNVTFRCDPISEHNRLYWYRQTLGQGPEFLTYFQNEAQLEKSRLLSDRFSAERPKGSFSTLEIQRTEQGDSAMYLCASSLGANTEAFFGQGTRLTVV.

The V call is TRBV15, the J call TRBJ1-1; TRBD1 aligns across 7 bases. V gave up 4 bases and J gave up 4 bases; unmatched junction bases: 12. CDR3 size: 16 residues. Germline loops: CDR1 LNHNV, CDR2 YYDKDF (reference sequence). Here the CDR3 DNA reads TGTGCCACCAGCAAACATTGGGGACAGACCGGCACTGAAGCTTTCTTT. This codes for CATSKHWGQTGTEAFF.

V and J are TRBV4-3 and TRBJ1-4, with TRBD1 matching 7 bases. The germline V gene encodes CDR1 LGHNA and CDR2 YSLEER. The CDR3 length is 16 residues. J gave up 7 bases and V 1 base, and 9 bases lay outside the gene matches. The CDR3 reads CASSQVQGGEGEKLFF. CDR3 nucleotide sequence: TGCGCCAGCAGCCAAGTCCAGGGGGGAGAGGGTGAAAAACTGTTTTTT.